This T cell receptor beta chain was documented in a study of beta chain features in type 1 diabetes. The authors reverse transcribed all of the isolated RNA, so sequencing captured expressed TCRB transcripts. Method: immunoSEQ multiplex PCR; TCRdb's copy keeps in-frame clones and lacks some. The profile shows 150,000 to 200,000 clones, approximately 62% of them singletons. This clone has only a few counts. Its antigen remains unknown. The CDR3 runs 11 residues. V lost 1 base and J lost 4, with 1 base in between. Germline V CDR1 and CDR2: SEHNR, FQNEAQ (reference sequence). The study's findings and limits: Shortening of TCRB CDR3s, moderate but significant, appeared in all four CD4+ subsets of Type 1 diabetes patients. Patients' naive, central memory and Treg TCRB repertoires seemed closer to one another than those of healthy donors.

The chain employs TRBV7-9 and TRBJ1-1; D gene uncertain. This receptor was identified in a man aged 25-40 years with type 1 diabetes. The sequencing input was naive CD4+ T cells from blood. CDR3 sequence: CASSLGTEAFF. For the CDR3, the DNA is TGTGCCAGCAGCTTAGGCACTGAAGCTTTCTTT.